The 6 T cell receptor beta chains listed next were all sequenced from one sample in a study of T-cell memory formation after mild COVID-19. One entry per CDR3 protein results from TCRdb running MiXCR on the 5' RACE reads. Among fewer than 650,000 distinct CDR3 sequences listed, less than 25% were seen once. The sequencing sample was made of PBMCs or a T cell subset sorted from them (not recorded which). Every receptor here comes from an adult woman who had mild COVID-19 (a few samples of this study predate the infection). Cell type and time point are not known.

This clonotype was seen many times. The V gene is TRBV30, the J gene TRBJ2-6, with 7 nucleotides matching TRBD2. The CDR3 is 16 amino acids. The V gene end was trimmed by 8 bases and the J gene end by 0 bases; junction bases not matched to a gene: 10. From germline, CDR1 is GTSNPN and CDR2 SVGIG (reference sequence). CDR3 sequence (DNA): TGTGCCATTGGGGGGGTCACATACTCTGGGGCCAACGTCCTGACTTTC. Translated: CAIGGVTYSGANVLTF.

The V call is TRBV7-6, the J call TRBJ2-7; D unresolved. Per germline, CDR1 SGHVS and CDR2 FNYEAQ. The CDR3 length is 13 residues. Trimming pared 3 bases from V and 3 bases from J, leaving 9 bases between. The CDR3 DNA follows: TGTGCCAGCAGCTTTGGACCCGACTACGAGCAGTACTTC. Residues: CASSFGPDYEQYF.

This clonotype was counted a few times. V is TRBV24-1 and J is TRBJ2-1; no definite D call. The CDR3 covers 15 residues. The V end lost 6 bases, the J end lost 0 bases, and 11 bases lay between the germline ends. Germline values: CDR1 KGHDR, CDR2 SFDVKD. CDR3 protein: CATSQASPSYNEQFF. The CDR3 nucleotides are TGTGCCACCAGTCAGGCATCCCCCTCCTACAATGAGCAGTTCTTC.

This clonotype was counted a few times. V usage is TRBV30 and J usage is TRBJ2-7; TRBD2 agrees at 13 bases. V gave up 3 bases and J gave up 0 bases; unmatched junction bases: 2. Germline V lookup: CDR1 GTSNPN, CDR2 SVGIG (reference sequence). This CDR3 is built from 15 residues. CDR3: CAWSRLAGGSYEQYF. CDR3 DNA sequence: TGTGCCTGGAGCCGACTAGCGGGAGGCTCCTACGAGCAGTACTTC.

This chain connects TRBV24-1 to TRBJ2-2, with 10 bases aligning to TRBD1. The CDR3 is 18 residues long. CDR1 is KGHDR, CDR2 SFDVKD, per germline. J lost 3 bases, V lost 7 bases, and 13 bases had no gene match. The CDR3, as DNA: TGTGCCACCAGCCCAAATCCCGGGACAGGGGACCACACCGGGGAGCTGTTTTTT. Residues: CATSPNPGTGDHTGELFF.

This clonotype was seen a few times. The chain joins TRBV4-2 to TRBJ2-2; D perhaps matches TRBD2 (6 bases). This CDR3 has 18 residues. Germline assignment: CDR1 LGHNA and CDR2 YNFKEQ. Trimming removed 0 bases from V and 1 base from J, with 15 bases in between. In nucleotides, the CDR3 is TGTGCCAGCAGCCAAGATAGAGCGACTAGAGGGAACACCGGGGAGCTGTTTTTT. Encoded protein: CASSQDRATRGNTGELFF.